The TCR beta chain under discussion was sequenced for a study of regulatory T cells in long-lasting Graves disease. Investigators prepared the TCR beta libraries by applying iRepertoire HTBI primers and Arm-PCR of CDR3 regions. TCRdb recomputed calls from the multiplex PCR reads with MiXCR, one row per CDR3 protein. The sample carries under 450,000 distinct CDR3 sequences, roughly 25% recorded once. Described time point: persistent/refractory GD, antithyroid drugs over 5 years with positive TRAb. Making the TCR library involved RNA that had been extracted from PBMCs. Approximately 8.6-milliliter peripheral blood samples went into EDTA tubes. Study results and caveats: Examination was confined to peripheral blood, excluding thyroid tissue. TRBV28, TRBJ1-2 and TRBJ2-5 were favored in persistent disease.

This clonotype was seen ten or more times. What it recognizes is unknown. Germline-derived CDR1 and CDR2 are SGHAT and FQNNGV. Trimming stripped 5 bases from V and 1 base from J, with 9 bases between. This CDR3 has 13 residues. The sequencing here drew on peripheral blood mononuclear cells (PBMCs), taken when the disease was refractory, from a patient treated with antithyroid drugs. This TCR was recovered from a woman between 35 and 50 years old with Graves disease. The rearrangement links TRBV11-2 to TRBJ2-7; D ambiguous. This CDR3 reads CASSREISYEQYF. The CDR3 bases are TGTGCCAGCAGCCGCGAGATATCCTACGAGCAGTACTTC.